The present T cell receptor beta chain was sequenced within a study of blood T cell repertoires in COVID-19. Study-level information: COVID-19 samples from acute and convalescent phases originated in the United States, Italy and Spain.

The germline CDR1 and CDR2 sequences are LNHDA and SQIVND (reference sequence). Trimming removed 6 bases from V and 7 bases from J; junction bases left unmatched: 7. CDR3 length: 14 amino acids. Participants came from about 24 US areas, aged about 18 to 89 years. Which cohort a participant joined came from the clinical history participants gave. Original processing notes: Amplification of reference gene primers was used by the study to estimate nucleated cell counts. Produced via immunoSEQ multiplex PCR; TCRdb's table is partial and in-frame only. V and J calls and clone size are given by that table; D and trimming were obtained from the DNA. The sample holds 150,000 to 200,000 clones, 65% to 80% seen once.

Sample: PBMCs or T cells enriched from blood (not recorded which). V and J are TRBV19 and TRBJ1-4; 8 bases match TRBD1. The clonotype originates from a woman between 45 and 60 years old with acute COVID-19. CDR3 nucleotides: TGTGCCAGTAGCGACAGGGGCGGGGGTGAAAAACTGTTTTTT. Its translation: CASSDRGGGEKLFF.